This T cell receptor (beta chain) was found in a study of T-cell memory formation after mild COVID-19. MiXCR was run by TCRdb on the 5' RACE reads, yielding one entry per CDR3 protein. The sample consists of about 470,000 distinct CDR3 sequences, approximately 23% of them appearing once. Looked up from germline, CDR1 is ENHRY and CDR2 is SYGVKD. Trimming cost V 11 bases and J 1 base; bases outside gene matches: 12. CDR3 length: 16 residues. The TCR comes from an adult woman who had mild COVID-19 (a few samples of this study predate the infection). Cell type and time point are not known. This rearrangement joins TRBV10-3 to TRBJ2-3; 10 nucleotides line up with TRBD2. Material: PBMCs or a T cell subset sorted from them (not recorded which). The CDR3 coding sequence is TGTGCCTCCTCTTTCCCCCTAGCGGGGGGCACAGATACGCAGTATTTT. Protein: CASSFPLAGGTDTQYF.